This TCR beta chain was identified in a study of OX40 agonist ivuxolimab in advanced cancers. Study in general: Eligibility admitted prior anti-PD-1, anti-PD-L1 or anti-CTLA-4 therapy; 35% to 40% had some.

Any history of autoimmune disease or systemic immunosuppression disqualified patients. Sampling times: baseline, cycle 4 day 1, cycle 7 day 1. Produced via immunoSEQ multiplex PCR; TCRdb's table is partial and in-frame only. Among 82,000 or so clones listed, approximately 92% were seen once. The study's findings and limits: Nonresponders, in some cases, also had low normalized T-cell clonal expansion.

On this clone: Its antigen is undetermined.

The starting material was CD4+ or CD8+ T cells sorted from blood, obtained in a trial of the OX40 agonist ivuxolimab. This receptor was taken from an adult with an advanced solid tumor such as melanoma, head and neck, liver or kidney cancer.

This CDR3 is CASSLLGGPDTQYF. CDR3 sequence (DNA): TGTGCCAGCTCACTCCTCGGGGGGCCAGATACGCAGTATTTT. The chain has TRBV18 and TRBJ2-3, with a weak D call TRBD2 (7 bases). The CDR3 consists of 14 residues. CDR1 is KGHSH, CDR2 LQKENI, per germline. The V end lost 4 bases, the J end lost 4 bases, and 12 bases lay between the germline ends. Combining the CDR3 with reference TRBV18 and TRBJ2-3 gives the whole variable domain NAGVMQNPRHLVRRRGQEARLRCSPMKGHSHVYWYRQLPEEGLKFMVYLQKENIIDESGMPKERFSAEFPKEGPSILRIQQVVRGDSAAYFCASSLLGGPDTQYFGPGTRLTVL.